This passage covers 15 T cell receptor beta chains from one sample sequenced in a study of a mutant IDH1 vaccine in newly diagnosed glioma. Sample time point: baseline, week 1 (first vaccination visit). Treatment defined: pre-vaccination baseline after standard-of-care therapy. The method was immunoSEQ multiplex PCR; TCRdb's version includes in-frame clones alone and lacks a portion of them. Of approximately 54,000 clones in the sample, roughly 80% were seen once. Source: PBMCs, taken from a glioma patient treated with radiotherapy, temozolomide or both. Source of these receptors: a man in his late teens or twenties with glioma.

The chain joins TRBV27 to TRBJ2-5, with D possibly being TRBD2 (7 bases). The germline V and J ends were trimmed by 0 bases and 7 bases, with 21 bases remaining between them. Per germline, CDR1 MNHEY and CDR2 SMNVEV (reference sequence). The length of the CDR3 is 17 residues. The CDR3 reads CASSLSGGGLLPGTQYF. The CDR3 DNA sequence: TGTGCCAGCAGTTTATCGGGCGGGGGCCTTCTTCCAGGGACCCAGTACTTC.

The chain carries TRBV5-1 and TRBJ2-4; 8 bases are a match to TRBD1. Per germline, CDR1 SGHRS and CDR2 YFSETQ. V lost 3 bases to trimming and J lost 0 bases; unmatched junction nucleotides: 8. This CDR3 is built from 17 residues. Here the CDR3 reads CASSYTQGAGAKNIQYF. CDR3 DNA sequence: TGCGCCAGCAGCTACACTCAGGGGGCAGGAGCCAAAAACATTCAGTACTTC. Variable domain in full (rest from reference TRBV5-1 and TRBJ2-4): KAGVTQTPRYLIKTRGQQVTLSCSPISGHRSVSWYQQTPGQGLQFLFEYFSETQRNKGNFPGRFSGRQFSNSRSEMNVSTLELGDSALYLCASSYTQGAGAKNIQYFGAGTRLSVL.

This clone turned up a few times. This chain joins TRBV30 and TRBJ1-5; the D is unclear. The CDR3 contains 14 residues. The germline V and J ends were trimmed by 2 bases and 7 bases, with 15 bases remaining between them. Per the germline V gene, CDR1 is GTSNPN and CDR2 is SVGIG (reference sequence). In DNA form, the CDR3 reads TGTGCCTGGAGTTTAGGTGCAATCGACCAGCCCCAGCATTTT. Translating it yields CAWSLGAIDQPQHF.

The J gene is TRBJ1-1, the V gene TRBV25-1; the D gene is possibly TRBD1 (5 bases). Germline assignment: CDR1 MGHDK and CDR2 SYGVNS. V was shortened by 5 bases and J by 10 bases, with 14 bases between the two germline ends. The length of the CDR3 is 12 residues. CDR3: CASSFSGKVAFF. In DNA, the CDR3 is TGTGCCAGCAGTTTTTCAGGGAAGGTAGCTTTCTTT. Using reference TRBV25-1 and TRBJ1-1 for the parts outside the CDR3, the full variable domain is EADIYQTPRYLVIGTGKKITLECSQTMGHDKMYWYQQDPGMELHLIHYSYGVNSTEKGDLSSESTVSRIRTEHFPLTLESARPSHTSQYLCASSFSGKVAFFGQGTRLTVV.

This chain uses TRBV30 with TRBJ2-1; 9 bases are a match to TRBD2. The CDR3 has 13 amino acids. Germline lookup yields CDR1 GTSNPN and CDR2 SVGIG (reference sequence). Trimming took 0 bases from V and 10 from J; bases not matched to a gene: 4. The DNA of the CDR3 is TGTGCCTGGAGTGTAATTCTAGCGGGAGAGCAGTTCTTC. It encodes CAWSVILAGEQFF.

The V gene is TRBV7-2, the J gene TRBJ2-7; D is unresolved. The CDR3 is 15 amino acids. CDR1 and CDR2 from the germline V gene are SGHTA and FQGNSA. V lost 5 bases and J lost 3, with 17 bases in between. CDR3 nucleotide sequence: TGTGCCAGCAGCCCCGCGGTTGTTCCAATCTACGAGCAGTACTTC. Residues: CASSPAVVPIYEQYF.

The gene calls are TRBV27 and TRBJ1-5; TRBD1 matches at 11 bases. This CDR3 is built from 17 residues. Germline V gives CDR1 MNHEY, CDR2 SMNVEV (reference sequence). V shed 5 bases and J 0 bases; nucleotides not matched to a gene: 6. This CDR3 reads CASSPWTGGYSNQPQHF. In DNA, the CDR3 is TGTGCCAGCAGTCCCTGGACAGGGGGCTATAGCAATCAGCCCCAGCATTTT.

The chain combines TRBV4-1 with TRBJ1-6, with no clear D. This CDR3 region has 13 residues. V dropped 4 bases and J dropped 13 bases, with 14 bases sitting between them. Germline loops: CDR1 MGHRA, CDR2 YSYEKL. This CDR3 is CASSPRSTDPLHF. Here the CDR3 DNA reads TGCGCCAGCAGCCCTAGGAGCACTGATCCCCTCCACTTT.

The chain is built from TRBV6-5 and TRBJ1-1; unclear D gene. V was clipped by 5 bases and J by 6 bases, with 16 bases between them. This CDR3 is built from 14 residues. The germline gives CDR1 MNHEY, CDR2 SVGAGI. The DNA for the CDR3 is TGTGCCAGCAGTCCTAGTTGGGCGAGCCCTGAAGCTTTCTTT. Its translation is CASSPSWASPEAFF.

The chain joins TRBV29-1 to TRBJ2-2; D perhaps matches TRBD1 (5 bases). This CDR3 has 15 amino acids. Per germline, CDR1 SQVTM and CDR2 ANQGSEA. V was pared by 7 bases and J by 0 bases, with 15 bases between. The CDR3 region has the DNA TGCAGCGCCCTCGGACAACACTCGAACACCGGGGAGCTGTTTTTT. This sequence encodes CSALGQHSNTGELFF.

V gene TRBV7-2 combines with J gene TRBJ1-5; TRBD1 might be the D (6 bases). Trimming removed 3 bases at V and 0 bases at J, with 15 bases between. Germline CDR1 SGHTA, CDR2 FQGNSA. The CDR3 totals 17 residues. Here the CDR3 DNA reads TGTGCCAGCAGCTTTGGACAGACGATATATAGCAATCAGCCCCAGCATTTT. The encoded protein is CASSFGQTIYSNQPQHF.

This clone was observed a single time. The rearrangement uses TRBV7-2 and TRBJ1-1; no clear D gene. CDR1 is SGHTA, CDR2 FQGNSA, per germline. This CDR3 has 13 residues. Trimming stripped 1 base from V and 3 bases from J, with 6 bases between. Here the CDR3 DNA reads TGTGCCAGCAGCTTAGAACGGTACACTGAAGCTTTCTTT. Its protein product is CASSLERYTEAFF.

This rearrangement joins TRBV7-8 to TRBJ2-2; 10 nucleotides match TRBD2. This CDR3 is built from 16 residues. The J segment lost 2 bases and the V segment lost 5 bases, leaving 5 bases of the junction unmatched. From germline, CDR1 is SGHVS and CDR2 FQNEAQ. CDR3 amino acids: CASSPRTSGNTGELFF. CDR3 bases: TGTGCCAGCAGCCCCCGGACTAGCGGAAACACCGGGGAGCTGTTTTTT.

This clone was detected a few times. CDR3 sequence reads: CASRGTGQNYGYTF. For the CDR3, the DNA is TGTGCCAGCAGGGGGACAGGGCAAAACTATGGCTACACCTTC. The chain couples TRBV5-6 to TRBJ1-2; TRBD1 matches at 9 bases. The ends lost 5 bases at V and 2 bases at J; junction bases unmatched: 4. This CDR3 spans 14 amino acids. The germline V gene encodes CDR1 SGHDT and CDR2 YYEEEE. Combining the CDR3 with reference TRBV5-6 and TRBJ1-2 gives the whole variable domain DAGVTQSPTHLIKTRGQQVTLRCSPKSGHDTVSWYQQALGQGPQFIFQYYEEEERQRGNFPDRFSGHQFPNYSSELNVNALLLGDSALYLCASRGTGQNYGYTFGSGTRLTVV.

This clone was counted once. The J gene is TRBJ1-2, the V gene TRBV5-1; D is unresolved. The CDR3 covers 14 residues. The germline V gene encodes CDR1 SGHRS and CDR2 YFSETQ. The V end lost 0 bases, the J end lost 4 bases, and 10 bases lay between the germline ends. DNA of the CDR3: TGCGCCAGCAGCTTGGGTTACGAGTCCTATGGCTACACCTTC. Translating gives CASSLGYESYGYTF.